The TCR beta chain under discussion was sequenced for a study of blood T cell repertoires in COVID-19. Study details: From the United States, Italy and Spain came samples of acute and convalescent COVID-19. In each case, the material was cDNA or gDNA derived from T cells, B-cell-depleted T cells, or PBMCs.

V lost 0 bases, J lost 2 bases, and 13 bases stayed unmatched. CDR3 length: 19 amino acids. The germline V gene encodes CDR1 LGHNA and CDR2 YNFKEQ. As handled by the study authors: Amplification with reference gene primers provided the estimates of nucleated cell counts. Data came from immunoSEQ multiplex PCR; TCRdb stores just in-frame clones and leaves some out. V and J calls and clone size are copied from that table; D and trimming were computed from the DNA. The sample has roughly 60,000 clones; about 79% are singletons. The source of this sequence is a woman aged 55-69 years with acute or convalescent COVID-19. Material for sequencing was peripheral blood. The V and J genes are TRBV4-2 and TRBJ2-3, with 8 bases lining up with TRBD1. In DNA form, the CDR3 reads TGTGCCAGCAGCCAAGATCTTACGGCAGGGGGCTTATCCACAGATACGCAGTATTTT. Translated: CASSQDLTAGGLSTDTQYF.